A selection of T cell receptor beta chains follows, all from one sample in a study of T-cell reconstitution after alpha-beta-depleted transplantation in children. Using its own MiXCR run on the PCR reads, TCRdb lists one record per CDR3 protein. The sample shows 500,000 to 600,000 distinct CDR3 sequences, 25% to 30% of them seen only once. The sample here was PBMCs, taken before TCRalphabeta/CD19-depleted stem cell transplant. The receptor source for this set is a boy younger than two with Wiskott-Aldrich syndrome, due to receive a stem cell transplant. The CDR3 runs from the conserved cysteine through the conserved F or W. The D gene is left open where the match is weak. Rows may omit the clone size; those that give it use once, few, many or a size class.

clone size: NA
J gene: TRBJ2-2
V gene: TRBV2
D gene: NA
CDR3 protein: CASLPPGVLNTGELFF
CDR3 DNA: TGTGCCAGCCTCCCCCCGGGTGTCCTCAACACCGGGGAGCTGTTTTTT

clone size: NA
J gene: TRBJ2-2
V gene: TRBV4-1
D gene: TRBD2
CDR3 protein: CASSQELLGGLAANTGELFF
CDR3 DNA: TGCGCCAGCAGCCAAGAATTGCTCGGGGGACTAGCGGCTAACACCGGGGAGCTGTTTTTT

clone size: few
J gene: TRBJ1-1
V gene: TRBV6-5
D gene: NA
CDR3 protein: CASSYRGTNTEAFF
CDR3 DNA: TGTGCCAGCAGTTACCGGGGGACGAACACTGAAGCTTTCTTT

clone size: NA
J gene: TRBJ2-3
V gene: TRBV20-1
D gene: TRBD2
CDR3 protein: CSATSVLADTQYF
CDR3 DNA: TGCAGTGCCACTAGCGTCTTAGCAGATACGCAGTATTTT

clone size: few
J gene: TRBJ1-1
V gene: TRBV29-1
D gene: TRBD1
CDR3 protein: CSVGTGMNTEAFF
CDR3 DNA: TGCAGCGTTGGGACAGGAATGAACACTGAAGCTTTCTTT

clone size: NA
J gene: TRBJ2-1
V gene: TRBV6-5
D gene: TRBD2
CDR3 protein: CASSYSRGLAGVNEQFF
CDR3 DNA: TGTGCCAGCAGTTACTCCCGGGGGCTAGCGGGAGTCAATGAGCAGTTCTTC

clone size: few
J gene: TRBJ2-1
V gene: TRBV4-1
D gene: NA
CDR3 protein: CASSQGFSKSSYNEQFF
CDR3 DNA: TGCGCCAGCAGCCAAGGGTTTTCAAAAAGCTCCTACAATGAGCAGTTCTTC

clone size: few
J gene: TRBJ2-3
V gene: TRBV5-1
D gene: TRBD2
CDR3 protein: CASSFVIAGGPFSTQYF
CDR3 DNA: TGCGCCAGCAGCTTCGTCATAGCGGGAGGGCCCTTCAGTACGCAGTATTTT

clone size: few
J gene: TRBJ1-2
V gene: TRBV5-1
D gene: TRBD1
CDR3 protein: CASRSSTGVANYGYTF
CDR3 DNA: TGCGCCAGCAGAAGCTCGACAGGGGTAGCTAACTATGGCTACACCTTC

clone size: few
J gene: TRBJ1-1
V gene: TRBV6-2/TRBV6-3
D gene: NA
CDR3 protein: CASSYSTVMNTEAFF
CDR3 DNA: TGTGCCAGCAGTTACTCCACCGTAATGAACACTGAAGCTTTCTTT

clone size: few
J gene: TRBJ2-7
V gene: TRBV27
D gene: NA
CDR3 protein: CASSLWGPRGEQYF
CDR3 DNA: TGTGCCAGCAGTTTATGGGGCCCCCGGGGCGAGCAGTACTTC

clone size: few
J gene: TRBJ2-2
V gene: TRBV5-1
D gene: TRBD1
CDR3 protein: CASSLVRDRGTGELFF
CDR3 DNA: TGCGCCAGCAGCTTGGTCCGGGACAGGGGGACCGGGGAGCTGTTTTTT

clone size: NA
J gene: TRBJ2-1
V gene: TRBV28
D gene: TRBD2
CDR3 protein: CAIQPAGTSGNFAYNEQFF
CDR3 DNA: TGTGCCATCCAGCCGGCTGGGACTAGCGGGAATTTCGCGTACAATGAGCAGTTCTTC

clone size: few
J gene: TRBJ2-7
V gene: TRBV10-3
D gene: TRBD2
CDR3 protein: CAIGGTSGRDEQYF
CDR3 DNA: TGTGCCATCGGAGGGACTAGCGGGAGGGACGAGCAGTACTTC

clone size: few
J gene: TRBJ1-1
V gene: TRBV12-5
D gene: NA
CDR3 protein: CASGRQDTEAFF
CDR3 DNA: TGTGCTAGTGGTCGACAGGACACTGAAGCTTTCTTT

clone size: NA
J gene: TRBJ1-5
V gene: TRBV28
D gene: NA
CDR3 protein: CASSSDRRNQPQHF
CDR3 DNA: TGTGCCAGCAGTTCGGACAGACGTAATCAGCCCCAGCATTTT

clone size: NA
J gene: TRBJ2-1
V gene: TRBV5-1
D gene: TRBD1
CDR3 protein: CASSPGQGRFF
CDR3 DNA: TGCGCCAGCAGCCCAGGACAGGGACGGTTCTTC

clone size: NA
J gene: TRBJ2-3
V gene: TRBV18
D gene: TRBD2
CDR3 protein: CASSQGLAATDTQYF
CDR3 DNA: TGTGCCAGCTCCCAGGGACTAGCGGCTACAGATACGCAGTATTTT

clone size: NA
J gene: TRBJ1-6
V gene: TRBV5-1
D gene: TRBD1
CDR3 protein: CASSLDPGQGGFKNSPLHF
CDR3 DNA: TGCGCCAGCAGCTTGGACCCGGGACAGGGGGGTTTTAAGAATTCACCCCTCCACTTT

clone size: NA
J gene: TRBJ2-1
V gene: TRBV29-1
D gene: NA
CDR3 protein: CSVGKRLYNEQFF
CDR3 DNA: TGCAGCGTTGGAAAAAGATTGTACAATGAGCAGTTCTTC

clone size: few
J gene: TRBJ2-1
V gene: TRBV2
D gene: NA
CDR3 protein: CASSEEGQYNEQFF
CDR3 DNA: TGTGCCAGCAGTGAGGAGGGACAGTACAATGAGCAGTTCTTC

clone size: few
J gene: TRBJ2-1
V gene: TRBV10-2
D gene: TRBD2
CDR3 protein: CASRGAGGLTSNEQFF
CDR3 DNA: TGCGCCAGCCGCGGGGCGGGAGGCCTTACCTCCAATGAGCAGTTCTTC

clone size: NA
J gene: TRBJ2-5
V gene: TRBV21-1
D gene: NA
CDR3 protein: CASSPRDRAAETQYF
CDR3 DNA: TGTGCCAGCAGCCCCCGGGACAGGGCGGCAGAGACCCAGTACTTC

clone size: NA
J gene: TRBJ2-5
V gene: TRBV29-1
D gene: NA
CDR3 protein: CSVTTPGRGETQYF
CDR3 DNA: TGCAGCGTTACGACTCCGGGCCGAGGGGAGACCCAGTACTTC

clone size: NA
J gene: TRBJ2-7
V gene: TRBV29-1
D gene: TRBD1
CDR3 protein: CSVLKRQGLAEQYF
CDR3 DNA: TGCAGCGTACTAAAGAGACAGGGGTTGGCGGAGCAGTACTTC

clone size: NA
J gene: TRBJ2-1
V gene: TRBV29-1
D gene: NA
CDR3 protein: CSVAKVRYNEQFF
CDR3 DNA: TGCAGCGTCGCCAAGGTTAGATACAATGAGCAGTTCTTC

clone size: NA
J gene: TRBJ1-2
V gene: TRBV12-3/TRBV12-4
D gene: NA
CDR3 protein: CASSFQGSYGYTF
CDR3 DNA: TGTGCCAGCAGTTTCCAGGGGAGCTATGGCTACACCTTC

clone size: NA
J gene: TRBJ2-3
V gene: TRBV20-1
D gene: NA
CDR3 protein: CSARDEGLERDTQYF
CDR3 DNA: TGCAGTGCTAGAGATGAGGGCTTGGAGAGAGATACGCAGTATTTT

clone size: few
J gene: TRBJ2-5
V gene: TRBV29-1
D gene: NA
CDR3 protein: CSVESGGTGTQYF
CDR3 DNA: TGCAGCGTTGAAAGTGGCGGGACGGGGACTCAGTACTTC

clone size: NA
J gene: TRBJ2-1
V gene: TRBV5-1
D gene: TRBD1
CDR3 protein: CASSYQGDRAYNEQFF
CDR3 DNA: TGCGCCAGCAGCTACCAGGGGGACAGGGCCTACAATGAGCAGTTCTTC

clone size: few
J gene: TRBJ2-4
V gene: TRBV4-1
D gene: TRBD2
CDR3 protein: CASSSGLAGGRSKNIQYF
CDR3 DNA: TGCGCCAGCAGCTCGGGACTAGCGGGAGGGAGGTCCAAAAACATTCAGTACTTC

clone size: NA
J gene: TRBJ2-5
V gene: TRBV5-1
D gene: NA
CDR3 protein: CASSLAPVETQYF
CDR3 DNA: TGCGCCAGCAGCTTGGCTCCGGTGGAGACCCAGTACTTC

clone size: NA
J gene: TRBJ2-3
V gene: TRBV7-6
D gene: TRBD2
CDR3 protein: CASSSLGGSGRGGDTQYF
CDR3 DNA: TGTGCCAGCAGCTCACTTGGGGGAAGCGGGAGAGGAGGCGATACGCAGTATTTT